These T cell receptor beta chains were read from a single sample in a study of T cell changes during pregnancy in multiple sclerosis. Repertoires were generated with immunoSEQ multiplex PCR, while TCRdb's copy carries only in-frame clones and drops some. Of under 50,000 clones listed, roughly 95% are singletons. The input for sequencing was CD8+ T cells from peripheral blood mononuclear cells, taken after pregnancy. These TCRs come from a female donor with multiple sclerosis, enrolled in a pregnancy study. CDR3s include the opening cysteine and the closing phenylalanine or tryptophan. The order of the fields is D gene, V gene, clone size, J gene, CDR3 DNA, CDR3 protein. A D gene is named only where the DNA matches it firmly. Size is stated for part of the rows, as once, few or many counts, or as a class when the clone is expanded.

d_gene: -
v_gene: TRBV6-6
abundance: -
j_gene: TRBJ1-5
CDR3nt: TGTGCCAGCAGTTACTGGTCAGGAAACAATCAGCCCCAGCATTTT
CDR3aa: CASSYWSGNNQPQHF

d_gene: -
v_gene: TRBV6-1
abundance: -
j_gene: TRBJ1-5
CDR3nt: TGTGCCAGCGAAGGGGTCCAGGGCAATCAGCCCCAGCATTTT
CDR3aa: CASEGVQGNQPQHF

d_gene: -
v_gene: TRBV27
abundance: -
j_gene: TRBJ1-5
CDR3nt: TGTGCCAGCTCAGGCCCCAATCAGCCCCAGCATTTT
CDR3aa: CASSGPNQPQHF

d_gene: TRBD2
v_gene: TRBV7-3
abundance: once
j_gene: TRBJ2-1
CDR3nt: TGTGCCAGCAGCTTAAGACTAGCGGGCTCCTACAATGAGCAGTTCTTC
CDR3aa: CASSLRLAGSYNEQFF

d_gene: TRBD1
v_gene: TRBV10-2
abundance: once
j_gene: TRBJ1-6
CDR3nt: TGCGCCAGCCAAGGGGAATCTGCAGGGGGCCATTCACCCCTCCACTTT
CDR3aa: CASQGESAGGHSPLHF

d_gene: TRBD1
v_gene: TRBV6-1
abundance: -
j_gene: TRBJ2-7
CDR3nt: TGTGCCAGCAGTGAGGGGGTGAGGGACAGCTACTACGAGCAGTACTTC
CDR3aa: CASSEGVRDSYYEQYF

d_gene: TRBD2
v_gene: TRBV29-1
abundance: -
j_gene: TRBJ2-1
CDR3nt: TGCAGCGTTGATTTCGCTAGCGGGACGTCCTCCTACAATGAGCAGTTCTTC
CDR3aa: CSVDFASGTSSYNEQFF

d_gene: -
v_gene: TRBV5-1
abundance: -
j_gene: TRBJ2-1
CDR3nt: TGCGCCAGCTCCCGGAAACTGGGGGGACTCTCCTACAATGAGCAGTTCTTC
CDR3aa: CASSRKLGGLSYNEQFF

d_gene: TRBD1
v_gene: TRBV15
abundance: -
j_gene: TRBJ2-1
CDR3nt: TGTGCCACCAGCCCGACGCGACAGGGGAGCTACAATGAGCAGTTCTTC
CDR3aa: CATSPTRQGSYNEQFF

d_gene: TRBD1
v_gene: TRBV10-3
abundance: -
j_gene: TRBJ2-7
CDR3nt: TGTGCCATCAGCCCCGGGACAGACTACGAGCAGTACTTC
CDR3aa: CAISPGTDYEQYF

d_gene: TRBD1
v_gene: TRBV4-3
abundance: -
j_gene: TRBJ2-7
CDR3nt: TGCGCCAGCAGCCAAGATAAAAGGACAGGGTTTAACGGCCCCTACGAGCAGTACTTC
CDR3aa: CASSQDKRTGFNGPYEQYF

d_gene: -
v_gene: TRBV4-2
abundance: -
j_gene: TRBJ2-7
CDR3nt: TGTGCCAGCAGCCAAGAGAGCGGCAGTGATTTCTACGAGCAGTACTTC
CDR3aa: CASSQESGSDFYEQYF

d_gene: -
v_gene: TRBV29-1
abundance: -
j_gene: TRBJ1-3
CDR3nt: TGCAGCGTTGAAAGAGGAGGAAATGGATCTGGAAACACCATATATTTT
CDR3aa: CSVERGGNGSGNTIYF

d_gene: -
v_gene: TRBV27
abundance: -
j_gene: TRBJ2-7
CDR3nt: TGTGCCAGCAGTTTACAGGGGACCTACGAGCAGTACTTC
CDR3aa: CASSLQGTYEQYF